This T cell receptor beta chain was captured by sequencing in a study of cytomegalovirus exposure and HLA in healthy donors. Use of 60 Vbeta and 13 Jbeta primers characterized the PCR. In the authors' workflow: Approximately 12 million of the 80 million or so unique TCR beta chains counted in a later analysis were shared. This table comes from immunoSEQ multiplex PCR, and its TCRdb copy is limited to in-frame clones, with some not included. The DNA was the basis for D and trimming; V, J and clone size are from that table. The repertoire consists of fewer than 200,000 clones, with 80% occurring once and the leading ten covering 1.3%. General observations from the study: Later analysis demonstrated an association between a missense DCLRE1C variant and TCR beta V- and J-gene trimming. Most subjects' HLA-A and HLA-B alleles were reportedly predicted from TCR beta sequences.

Concerning this clone: What it recognizes is unknown.

V lost 4 bases and J lost 0, with 11 bases in between. This CDR3 has 15 amino acids. Germline V gene lookup returns CDR1 SGHRS and CDR2 YFSETQ. Specimen: PBMCs. The receptor was isolated from a man aged 25 to 40 in good health and CMV-seronegative. V is TRBV5-1 and J is TRBJ2-1; D is perhaps TRBD2 (5 bases). CDR3 in amino acids: CASSRTGSSYNEQFF. The CDR3 DNA sequence: TGCGCCAGCAGCCGGACGGGAAGCTCCTACAATGAGCAGTTCTTC.